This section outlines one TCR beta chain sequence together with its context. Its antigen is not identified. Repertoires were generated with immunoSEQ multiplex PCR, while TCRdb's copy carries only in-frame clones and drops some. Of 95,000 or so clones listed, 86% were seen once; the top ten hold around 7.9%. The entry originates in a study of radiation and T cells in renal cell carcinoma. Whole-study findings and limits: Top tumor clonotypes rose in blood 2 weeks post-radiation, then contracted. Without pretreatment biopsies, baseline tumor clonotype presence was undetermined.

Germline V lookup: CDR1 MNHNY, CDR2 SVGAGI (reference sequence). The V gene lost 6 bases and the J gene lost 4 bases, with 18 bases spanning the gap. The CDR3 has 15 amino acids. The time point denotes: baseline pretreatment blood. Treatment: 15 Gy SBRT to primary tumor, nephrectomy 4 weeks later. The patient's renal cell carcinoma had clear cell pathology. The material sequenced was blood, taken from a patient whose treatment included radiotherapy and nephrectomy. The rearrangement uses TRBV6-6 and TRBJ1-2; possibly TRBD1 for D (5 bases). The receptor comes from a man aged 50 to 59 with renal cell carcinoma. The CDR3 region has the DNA TGTGCCAGCAGCTATGGGGCGGAGAGTTCCTATGGCTACACCTTC. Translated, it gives CASSYGAESSYGYTF.